Below, one T cell receptor (beta chain) is given with its context. Its specificity is unknown. The data stem from a study of radiotherapy plus CTLA-4 blockade in lung cancer. General study results and limits: Tumor-origin TCR clones grew in blood after radiotherapy plus ipilimumab.

Per the germline V gene, CDR1 is SQVTM and CDR2 is ANQGSEA. The CDR3 is 14 residues long. Deletions cut 4 bases from V and 7 bases from J, with 16 bases between. The repertoire was sequenced with immunoSEQ multiplex PCR; TCRdb's copy has only in-frame clones and lacks some. The sample includes approximately 98,000 clones, around four fifths seen only once; the top ten take 3% to 3.5%. This chain links TRBV29-1 with TRBJ2-2; a weak D match, TRBD1 (6 bases). The sequence was obtained from a human donor with non-small cell lung cancer who had a partial response to radiotherapy plus ipilimumab. This material consisted of peripheral blood, taken from a patient treated with radiotherapy plus ipilimumab. CDR3 DNA sequence: TGCAGCGTTGCCCGAGGGGGAGATGGCGGGGAGCTGTTTTTT. Translating gives CSVARGGDGGELFF.